The TCR beta chain under discussion was sequenced for a study of T cell responses to AZD1222 COVID-19 vaccine. General study points: Seropositivity was recorded at baseline in only a handful of AZD1222 recipients. Possibly, clonal diversity was underestimated; donors were largely white British and included more females. Nearly half of spike-specific TCRs reportedly target unmutated variant regions.

Some clones are missing from TCRdb's copy, which holds only in-frame ones; the method was immunoSEQ multiplex PCR. In the table there are tens of thousands of clones, over 80% of which are singletons. The CDR3 totals 13 residues. The germline gives CDR1 LGHDT, CDR2 YNNKEL (reference sequence). V gave up 0 bases and J gave up 3 bases, with 4 bases separating them. This clone was counted many times. Its specificity is unknown. The chain links TRBV3-1 (or the pseudogene TRBV3-2) to TRBJ2-3, with D uncertain. This specimen was peripheral blood, taken 28 days after the second AZD1222 dose. The sequence came from an adult who received the AZD1222 COVID-19 vaccine. The chain's CDR3 is CASSQEGTDTQYF. DNA for the CDR3: TGTGCCAGCAGCCAAGAAGGAACAGATACGCAGTATTTT.